The sequence of this T cell receptor (beta chain) was determined in a study of T cell changes during pregnancy in multiple sclerosis. Germline CDR1 reads SNHLY; CDR2 reads FYNNEI. CDR3 length: 16 amino acids. Trimming stripped 7 bases from V and 3 bases from J, with 19 bases between. Sequenced by immunoSEQ multiplex PCR; TCRdb stores in-frame clones only, minus some. The repertoire has around 51,000 clones, roughly 93% of them found once; the top ten carry 1.5% to 2%. This chain connects TRBV2 to TRBJ2-1; the D gene is possibly TRBD2 (5 bases). This receptor was taken from a female donor with multiple sclerosis, enrolled in a pregnancy study. Sequencing was performed on peripheral blood, taken in the second trimester of pregnancy. CDR3 nucleotide sequence: TGTGCCAGCATTCTACCCCAGAGAGGGATCTACAATGAGCAGTTCTTC. Residues: CASILPQRGIYNEQFF.